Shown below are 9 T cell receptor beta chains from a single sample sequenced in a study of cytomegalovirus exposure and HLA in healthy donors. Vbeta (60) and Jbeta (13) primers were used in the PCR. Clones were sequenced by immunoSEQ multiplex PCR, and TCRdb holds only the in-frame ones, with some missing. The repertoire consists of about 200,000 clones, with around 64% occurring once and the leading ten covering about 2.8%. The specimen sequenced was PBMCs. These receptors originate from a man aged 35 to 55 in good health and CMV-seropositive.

Here the CDR3 reads CASSSPQRGGETQYF. CDR3 bases: TGTGCCAGCAGTTCCCCCCAGCGGGGGGGGGAGACCCAGTACTTC. This chain connects TRBV6-5 to TRBJ2-5; TRBD2 aligns across 10 bases. The length of the CDR3 is 15 residues. Per germline, CDR1 MNHEY and CDR2 SVGAGI. The V segment lost 4 bases and the J segment 5 bases; nucleotides outside the gene matches: 7.

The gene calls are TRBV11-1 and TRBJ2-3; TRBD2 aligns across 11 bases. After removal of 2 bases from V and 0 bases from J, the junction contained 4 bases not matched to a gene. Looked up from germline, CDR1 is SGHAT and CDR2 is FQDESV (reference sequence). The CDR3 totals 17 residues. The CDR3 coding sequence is TGTGCCAGCAGCTTACTAACTAGCGGGGGAAGCACAGATACGCAGTATTTT. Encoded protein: CASSLLTSGGSTDTQYF.

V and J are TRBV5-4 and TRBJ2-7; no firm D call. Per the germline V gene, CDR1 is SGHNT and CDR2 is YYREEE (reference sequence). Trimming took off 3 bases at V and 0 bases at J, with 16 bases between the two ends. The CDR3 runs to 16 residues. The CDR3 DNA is TGTGCCAGCAGCTCCTGGCCTTCACTAAACTCCTACGAGCAGTACTTC. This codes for CASSSWPSLNSYEQYF.

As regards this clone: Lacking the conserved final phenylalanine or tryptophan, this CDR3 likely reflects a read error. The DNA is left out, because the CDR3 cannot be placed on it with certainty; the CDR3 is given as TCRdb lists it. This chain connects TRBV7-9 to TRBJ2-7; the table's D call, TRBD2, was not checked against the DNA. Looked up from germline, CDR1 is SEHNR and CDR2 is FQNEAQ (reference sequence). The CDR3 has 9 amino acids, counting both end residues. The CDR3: CASSPYEVI.

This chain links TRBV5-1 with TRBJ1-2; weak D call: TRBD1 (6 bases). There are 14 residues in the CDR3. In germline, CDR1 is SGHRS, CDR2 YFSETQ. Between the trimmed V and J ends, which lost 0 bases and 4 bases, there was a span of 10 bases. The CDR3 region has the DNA TGCGCCAGCAGCTTGGACAGGGCCTTCTATGGCTACACCTTC. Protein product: CASSLDRAFYGYTF.

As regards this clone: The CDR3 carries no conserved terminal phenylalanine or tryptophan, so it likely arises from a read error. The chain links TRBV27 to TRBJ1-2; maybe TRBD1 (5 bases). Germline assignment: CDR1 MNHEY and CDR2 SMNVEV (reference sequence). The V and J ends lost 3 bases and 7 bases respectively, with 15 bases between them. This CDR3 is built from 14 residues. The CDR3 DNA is TGTGCCAGCAGTTTTGGGCAGGGAGGGTTTGGCTACACCCTC. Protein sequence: CASSFGQGGFGYTL.

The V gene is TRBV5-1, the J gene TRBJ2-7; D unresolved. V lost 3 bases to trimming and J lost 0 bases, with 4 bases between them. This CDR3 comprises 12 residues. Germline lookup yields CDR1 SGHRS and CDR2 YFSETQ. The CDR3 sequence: CASSWSSYEQYF. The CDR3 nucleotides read TGCGCCAGCAGCTGGAGCTCCTACGAGCAGTACTTC.

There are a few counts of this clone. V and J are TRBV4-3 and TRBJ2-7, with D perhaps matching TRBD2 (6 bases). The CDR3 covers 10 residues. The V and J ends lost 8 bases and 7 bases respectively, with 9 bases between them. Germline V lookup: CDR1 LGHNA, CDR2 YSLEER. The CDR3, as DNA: TGCGCCAGCCCCAGCGGGGAGCAGTACTTC. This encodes CASPSGEQYF.

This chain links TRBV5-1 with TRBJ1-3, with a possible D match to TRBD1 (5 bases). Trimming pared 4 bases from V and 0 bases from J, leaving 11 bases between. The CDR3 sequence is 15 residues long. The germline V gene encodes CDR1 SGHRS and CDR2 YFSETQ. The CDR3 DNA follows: TGCGCCAGCAGCCGGGACTCTCTCTCTGGAAACACCATATATTTT. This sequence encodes CASSRDSLSGNTIYF.